The 30 T cell receptor beta chains below come from one sample, sequenced in a study of blood T cell repertoires in COVID-19. Sequenced by immunoSEQ multiplex PCR; TCRdb stores in-frame clones only, minus some. The sample carries about 310,000 clones, around 87% recorded once. Sequencing input: peripheral blood. The source of these receptors is a man in his forties or fifties with active or convalescent COVID-19.

This clone appeared a few times. This sequence joins TRBV6-2 or TRBV6-3 and TRBJ1-5; 8 nucleotides align to TRBD1. The CDR3 totals 15 residues. CDR1 is MNHEY, CDR2 SVGEGT, per germline. V lost 2 bases, J lost 7 bases, and 7 bases stayed unmatched. CDR3 DNA: TGTGCCAGCAGTTACCTCGACAGGGGAAACCAGCCCCAGCATTTT. This translates into CASSYLDRGNQPQHF.

The V call is TRBV3-1 (or the pseudogene TRBV3-2), the J call TRBJ1-2, with D hard to call. V was trimmed by 5 bases and J by 8 bases, leaving 12 bases between them. Germline V CDR1 and CDR2: LGHDT, YNNKEL (reference sequence). The CDR3 extends over 12 amino acids. The CDR3 spells CASSYGRGGYTF. CDR3 in DNA: TGTGCCAGCAGCTACGGACGAGGGGGCTACACCTTC.

The chain employs TRBV7-9 and TRBJ2-2; the match to TRBD1 covers 9 bases. The CDR3 covers 17 residues. Germline lookup yields CDR1 SEHNR and CDR2 FQNEAQ (reference sequence). V lost 6 bases, J lost 4 bases, and 12 bases stayed unmatched. The CDR3 reads CASRAAGTGSVTGELFF. CDR3 in DNA: TGTGCCAGCAGGGCGGCGGGGACAGGGAGTGTCACCGGGGAGCTGTTTTTT.

This clone appeared many times. This chain connects TRBV4-1 to TRBJ2-3, with D perhaps matching TRBD2 (5 bases). With 4 bases removed from V and 0 bases from J, the gap between germline ends came to 23 bases. The CDR3 runs to 19 residues. Looked up from germline, CDR1 is MGHRA and CDR2 is YSYEKL. CDR3 protein: CASSRTMAEGTSSTDTQYF. CDR3 in DNA: TGCGCCAGCAGCCGTACTATGGCAGAGGGAACTTCTAGCACAGATACGCAGTATTTT.

A single count supports this clone. The chain carries TRBV10-3 and TRBJ2-3; 9 bases fit TRBD2. The ends lost 0 bases at V and 0 bases at J; junction bases unmatched: 4. This CDR3 is 17 amino acids long. The germline gives CDR1 ENHRY, CDR2 SYGVKD. The CDR3 region has the DNA TGTGCCATCAGTGAGTCTCCTAGCGGGGTTAGCACAGATACGCAGTATTTT. Translated, it gives CAISESPSGVSTDTQYF.

This CDR3 reads CASSVSRSTDTQYF. The CDR3, as DNA: TGTGCCAGCAGTGTATCGCGTAGCACAGATACGCAGTATTTT. The chain carries TRBV6-4 and TRBJ2-3; D unresolved. This CDR3 has 14 amino acids. V lost 4 bases and J 0 bases, leaving 8 bases between the germline ends. Germline CDR1 MRHNA, CDR2 SNTAGT.

The V gene is TRBV7-8, the J gene TRBJ2-1; D uncertain. The germline V and J ends were trimmed by 0 bases and 9 bases, with 12 bases remaining between them. The CDR3 spans 14 residues. Germline V gene sequence: CDR1 SGHVS, CDR2 FQNEAQ. This chain's CDR3 is CASSLAILELEQFF. CDR3 coding DNA: TGTGCCAGCAGCTTAGCCATTCTAGAACTTGAGCAGTTCTTC.

In the case of this clone: One junction end does not reproduce the germline sequence, and a read error may be involved. The V and J genes are TRBV19 and TRBJ1-2; 8 nucleotides align to TRBD1. CDR1 and CDR2 (germline): LNHDA, SQIVND (reference sequence). The CDR3 has 13 residues. The CDR3 loop reads CATSYRDRRPSYF. CDR3 in DNA: TGTGCCACAAGTTACCGGGACAGGCGTCCCTCTTACTTC.

The rearrangement uses TRBV5-6 and TRBJ1-4; D unresolved. CDR1 is SGHDT and CDR2 is YYEEEE in the germline V gene. The CDR3 runs 14 residues. V gave up 2 bases and J gave up 5 bases, with 10 bases separating them. CDR3 sequence: CASSFGFGNEKLFF. Written as DNA, the CDR3 is TGTGCCAGCAGCTTTGGGTTCGGGAATGAAAAACTGTTTTTT.

This clone was seen once. The J gene is TRBJ1-2, the V gene TRBV2, with 9 bases that match TRBD1. This CDR3 contains 13 residues. After removal of 9 bases from V and 5 bases from J, the junction contained 7 bases not matched to a gene. Per the germline V gene, CDR1 is SNHLY and CDR2 is FYNNEI. The CDR3 here is CASILGQGYGYTF. CDR3 bases: TGTGCCAGTATACTAGGACAGGGGTATGGCTACACCTTC.

The chain recombines TRBV19 with TRBJ1-2; 7 nucleotides line up with TRBD1. V shed 3 bases and J 3 bases; nucleotides not matched to a gene: 16. This CDR3 is built from 18 residues. Germline V gene sequence: CDR1 LNHDA, CDR2 SQIVND (reference sequence). The CDR3 protein is CASSMPRGGRTGDYGYTF. The CDR3 coding sequence is TGTGCCAGTAGTATGCCCCGGGGTGGTCGAACAGGGGACTATGGCTACACCTTC.

The V call is TRBV29-1, the J call TRBJ1-2; 9 nucleotides line up with TRBD1. V shed 5 bases and J 2 bases; nucleotides not matched to a gene: 3. The germline V gene encodes CDR1 SQVTM and CDR2 ANQGSEA. CDR3 length equals 13 residues. CDR3 sequence (DNA): TGCAGCGTTATCACAGGGGGCAACTATGGCTACACCTTC. Amino acid sequence: CSVITGGNYGYTF. Drawing the rest from reference TRBV29-1 and TRBJ1-2, the complete variable domain is SAVISQKPSRDICQRGTSLTIQCQVDSQVTMMFWYRQQPGQSLTLIATANQGSEATYESGFVIDKFPISRPNLTFSTLTVSNMSPEDSSIYLCSVITGGNYGYTFGSGTRLTVV.

The table lists this clone with a count of one. The rearrangement links TRBV4-1 to TRBJ2-7; TRBD1 agrees at 7 bases. V dropped 0 bases and J dropped 4; count of bases not matched to a gene: 6. The V gene's germline CDR1 is MGHRA and CDR2 YSYEKL. The CDR3 consists of 15 residues. CDR3 amino acids: CASSQEWTGPYEQYF. The CDR3 DNA sequence: TGCGCCAGCAGCCAAGAGTGGACAGGCCCTTACGAGCAGTACTTC.

In regard to this clone: Germline and junction disagree at one end, which may indicate a read error. This sequence joins TRBV7-7 and TRBJ2-1, with a weak D call TRBD1 (6 bases). The CDR3 has 15 amino acids. Germline V gene sequence: CDR1 SSHAT, CDR2 FNYEAQ (reference sequence). CDR3 region: CASSPGQSPNNEQFF. As DNA, the CDR3 is TGTGCTAGCAGCCCCGGACAGAGCCCTAACAATGAGCAGTTCTTC.

This clone was seen only a few times. This rearrangement joins TRBV9 to TRBJ2-3; 9 nucleotides match TRBD2. CDR3 length equals 16 residues. V gave up 0 bases and J gave up 7 bases; unmatched junction bases: 9. CDR1 is SGDLS and CDR2 is YYNGEE in the germline V gene. The CDR3 sequence is CASSVDGRGGPNTQYF. Here the CDR3 DNA reads TGTGCCAGCAGCGTAGATGGGCGGGGGGGCCCCAATACGCAGTATTTT.

V is TRBV5-1 and J is TRBJ1-4, with D tentatively TRBD1 (5 bases). V was clipped by 0 bases and J by 2 bases, with 11 bases between them. The CDR3 length is 16 residues. Germline-derived CDR1 and CDR2 are SGHRS and YFSETQ. The CDR3: CASSLEGTDTNEKLFF. CDR3 sequence (DNA): TGCGCCAGCAGCTTGGAGGGGACTGATACTAATGAAAAACTGTTTTTT. The variable domain in full, completed from reference TRBV5-1 and TRBJ1-4, reads KAGVTQTPRYLIKTRGQQVTLSCSPISGHRSVSWYQQTPGQGLQFLFEYFSETQRNKGNFPGRFSGRQFSNSRSEMNVSTLELGDSALYLCASSLEGTDTNEKLFFGSGTQLSVL.

This chain links TRBV5-1 with TRBJ2-4; the match to TRBD1 covers 8 bases. The CDR3 extends over 14 amino acids. The germline gives CDR1 SGHRS, CDR2 YFSETQ. V lost 2 bases, J lost 5 bases, and 3 bases stayed unmatched. CDR3 sequence (DNA): TGCGCCAGCAGCTTATTGACAGGGGAAAACATTCAGTACTTC. This gives the protein CASSLLTGENIQYF.

The chain couples TRBV9 to TRBJ1-3; TRBD1 aligns across 12 bases. Per the germline V gene, CDR1 is SGDLS and CDR2 is YYNGEE. Trimming cost V 3 bases and J 4 bases; bases outside gene matches: 8. The CDR3 totals 17 residues. CDR3 nucleotides: TGTGCCAGCAGCGATCGGGGACAGGGGGCAGTAGGAAACACCATATATTTT. Residues: CASSDRGQGAVGNTIYF.

The chain employs TRBV18 and TRBJ2-1, with TRBD2 identical over 9 bases. V trimming: 3 bases; J trimming: 7 bases; junction bases outside the gene matches: 10. CDR1 is KGHSH, CDR2 LQKENI, per germline. The CDR3 consists of 16 residues. CDR3 coding DNA: TGTGCCAGCTCACCCAATAGCGGGAGATTGGGGAATGAGCAGTTCTTC. This gives the protein CASSPNSGRLGNEQFF.

The chain links TRBV29-1 to TRBJ1-2; the match to TRBD1 covers 7 bases. V dropped 4 bases and J dropped 9; count of bases not matched to a gene: 20. Germline CDR1 is SQVTM and CDR2 is ANQGSEA. This CDR3 comprises 16 residues. The CDR3 DNA is TGCAGCGTTGTCCGCCGGACAGGAGGGATGGGGTCGAGCTACACCTTC. Protein sequence: CSVVRRTGGMGSSYTF.

The DNA of the CDR3 is TGTGCCAGCAGCCCCGGGACAGGAAGCTCCTATAATTCACCCCTCCACTTT. Amino acids: CASSPGTGSSYNSPLHF. The chain uses TRBV7-2 and TRBJ1-6, with 8 bases that match TRBD1. CDR1 and CDR2 (germline): SGHTA, FQGNSA. Trimming cost V 5 bases and J 0 bases; bases outside gene matches: 6. This CDR3 region has 17 residues.

The genes are TRBV4-3 and TRBJ1-4, with D unresolved. Deletions cut 0 bases from V and 6 bases from J, with 11 bases between. This CDR3 is built from 15 residues. The V gene's germline CDR1 is LGHNA and CDR2 YSLEER. This CDR3 reads CASSQERVTHEKLFF. CDR3 in DNA: TGCGCCAGCAGCCAAGAGCGGGTGACCCATGAAAAACTGTTTTTT.

This sequence joins TRBV7-2 and TRBJ2-5; possibly TRBD2 for D (6 bases). CDR3 length: 16 residues. Between the trimmed V and J ends, which lost 2 bases and 0 bases, there was a span of 13 bases. Germline CDR1 SGHTA, CDR2 FQGNSA. Here the CDR3 reads CASSLQGGANQETQYF. Here the CDR3 DNA reads TGTGCCAGCAGCTTACAGGGCGGGGCGAACCAAGAGACCCAGTACTTC. The variable domain in full, with the rest retrieved from reference TRBV7-2 and TRBJ2-5, is GAGVSQSPSNKVTEKGKDVELRCDPISGHTALYWYRQSLGQGLEFLIYFQGNSAPDKSGLPSDRFSAERTGGSVSTLTIQRTQQEDSAVYLCASSLQGGANQETQYFGPGTRLLVL.

The table lists this clone with a few counts. The chain uses TRBV27 and TRBJ1-1, with a tentative D call TRBD1 (5 bases). Germline assignment: CDR1 MNHEY and CDR2 SMNVEV (reference sequence). Trimming stripped 1 base from V and 4 bases from J, with 13 bases between. The CDR3 extends over 15 amino acids. For the CDR3, the DNA is TGTGCCAGCAGTTTATTTCAGGGTCTAGGCACTGAAGCTTTCTTT. Translated: CASSLFQGLGTEAFF.

The chain is built from TRBV2 and TRBJ1-1; TRBD1 might be the D (6 bases). The V and J ends lost 7 bases and 3 bases respectively, with 12 bases between them. The CDR3 is made up of 13 amino acids. CDR1 SNHLY and CDR2 FYNNEI come from the germline V gene. Here the CDR3 reads CASKSRQDTEAFF. CDR3 nucleotides: TGTGCCAGCAAATCAAGACAGGACACTGAAGCTTTCTTT.

The rearrangement joins TRBV30 to TRBJ2-2, with 11 bases that match TRBD2. The CDR3 sequence is 16 residues long. V trimming: 3 bases; J trimming: 1 base; junction bases outside the gene matches: 4. CDR1 and CDR2 (germline): GTSNPN, SVGIG (reference sequence). CDR3 residues: CAWSSGTSGNTGELFF. DNA for the CDR3: TGTGCCTGGAGCTCAGGGACTAGCGGGAACACCGGGGAGCTGTTTTTT.

This clone was seen a single time. The rearrangement joins TRBV2 to TRBJ1-2, with a weak D call TRBD1 (5 bases). Deletions cut 3 bases from V and 4 bases from J, with 15 bases between. CDR1 and CDR2 from the germline V gene are SNHLY and FYNNEI. This CDR3 has 15 amino acids. CDR3 sequence reads: CASSEGLGQIYGYTF. The DNA of the CDR3 is TGTGCCAGCAGTGAGGGGTTGGGGCAGATCTATGGCTACACCTTC. Filled out from reference TRBV2 and TRBJ1-2, the complete variable domain reads EPEVTQTPSHQVTQMGQEVILRCVPISNHLYFYWYRQILGQKVEFLVSFYNNEISEKSEIFDDQFSVERPDGSNFTLKIRSTKLEDSAMYFCASSEGLGQIYGYTFGSGTRLTVV.

CDR3 region: CASSDPIDSNQPQHF. In nucleotides, the CDR3 is TGTGCCAGCAGTGACCCTATAGATAGCAATCAGCCCCAGCATTTT. The chain has TRBV6-1 and TRBJ1-5, with D hard to call. Germline V lookup: CDR1 MNHNS, CDR2 SASEGT. The ends were cut back, 3 bases at V and 0 bases at J, with 9 bases in the middle. The CDR3 spans 15 residues.

The V gene is TRBV21-1, the J gene TRBJ1-5; the tabulated D call, TRBD1, remains unverified against the DNA. TRBV21-1 is given as a pseudogene. The CDR3 loop spans 17 amino acids. The CDR3 coding sequence is TGTGCCAGCAGCAAAGATGGGCCAGGGATTCGCAATCAGCCCCAGCATTTT. It is translated as CASSKDGPGIRNQPQHF.

V gene TRBV7-8 combines with J gene TRBJ1-6; no firm D call. This CDR3 comprises 13 residues. V dropped 1 base and J dropped 7 bases, with 5 bases sitting between them. Germline V lookup: CDR1 SGHVS, CDR2 FQNEAQ. The DNA for the CDR3 is TGTGCCAGCAGCTTAGTGAGCAATTCACCCCTCCACTTT. Translation gives CASSLVSNSPLHF.